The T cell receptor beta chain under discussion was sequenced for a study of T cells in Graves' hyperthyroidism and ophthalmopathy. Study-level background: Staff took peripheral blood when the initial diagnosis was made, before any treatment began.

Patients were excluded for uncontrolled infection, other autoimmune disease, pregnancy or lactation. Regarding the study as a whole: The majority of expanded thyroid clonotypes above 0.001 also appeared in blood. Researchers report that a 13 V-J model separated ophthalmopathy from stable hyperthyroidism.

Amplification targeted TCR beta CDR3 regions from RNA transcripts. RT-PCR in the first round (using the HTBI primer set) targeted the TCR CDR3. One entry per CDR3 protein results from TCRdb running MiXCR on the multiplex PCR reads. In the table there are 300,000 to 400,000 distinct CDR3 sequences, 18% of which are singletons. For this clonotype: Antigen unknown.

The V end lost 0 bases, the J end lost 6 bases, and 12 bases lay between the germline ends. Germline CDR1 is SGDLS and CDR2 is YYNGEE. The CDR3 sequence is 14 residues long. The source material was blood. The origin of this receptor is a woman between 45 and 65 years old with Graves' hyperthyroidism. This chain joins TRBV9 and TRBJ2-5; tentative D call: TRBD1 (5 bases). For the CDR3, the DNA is TGTGCCAGCAGCGTAGGGGGCGGCACCCAGACCCAGTACTTC. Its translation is CASSVGGGTQTQYF.